A single sample is the source of the 21 T cell receptor beta chains below, sequenced in a study of blood T cell repertoires in COVID-19. Produced via immunoSEQ multiplex PCR; TCRdb's table is partial and in-frame only. The sample lists 150,000 to 200,000 clones; 76% were seen once. The sequenced sample was PBMCs or T cells enriched from blood (not recorded which). These receptors were collected from a woman in her forties or fifties with acute COVID-19.

In this sample, this clone turned up a few times. The CDR3 coding sequence is TGCGCCAGCAGCCAAGATGGAGGGTATAGCAATCAGCCCCAGCATTTT. Amino acid sequence: CASSQDGGYSNQPQHF. The V and J genes are TRBV4-1 and TRBJ1-5; D is uncertain. Trimming removed 0 bases from V and 0 bases from J, with 9 bases in between. The V gene's germline CDR1 is MGHRA and CDR2 YSYEKL. This CDR3 contains 16 residues.

V usage is TRBV7-3 and J usage is TRBJ2-3; tentatively, D is TRBD2 (5 bases). V dropped 5 bases and J dropped 2 bases, with 14 bases sitting between them. The germline V gene has CDR1 SGHTA and CDR2 FQGTGA. This CDR3 is 15 amino acids long. The CDR3 DNA sequence: TGTGCCAGCAGCCCTGCGGGTTCTCCCACAGATACGCAGTATTTT. Its translation is CASSPAGSPTDTQYF.

There are a few counts of this clone. The chain carries TRBV28 and TRBJ1-2; D not certain. CDR1 MDHEN and CDR2 SYDVKM come from the germline V gene. V gave up 8 bases and J gave up 2 bases, with 9 bases separating them. This CDR3 contains 12 residues. The DNA for the CDR3 is TGTGCCAGCTCACTCTTCAACTATGGCTACACCTTC. The encoded protein is CASSLFNYGYTF.

The CDR3 spells CASSYSPGTGAYEQYV. The CDR3 DNA sequence: TGTGCCAGCAGTTACTCCCCCGGAACAGGGGCCTACGAGCAGTACGTC. The chain links TRBV6-6 to TRBJ2-7; 7 nucleotides line up with TRBD1. Germline CDR1 and CDR2: MNHNY and SVGAGI (reference sequence). This CDR3 is built from 16 residues. V was clipped by 0 bases and J by 2 bases; unmatched bases: 7.

This clone has more than one count but fewer than ten. This chain joins TRBV18 and TRBJ1-5; D gene unclear. The CDR3 sequence is 16 residues long. Between the trimmed V and J ends, which lost 2 bases and 6 bases, there was a span of 17 bases. Germline CDR1 reads KGHSH; CDR2 reads LQKENI. CDR3 amino acids: CASSPSPAGRSQPQHF. The CDR3 nucleotides read TGTGCCAGCTCACCATCACCGGCGGGGAGAAGTCAGCCCCAGCATTTT.

The rearrangement joins TRBV28 to TRBJ1-6, with D uncertain. This CDR3 is 12 amino acids long. The V gene's germline CDR1 is MDHEN and CDR2 SYDVKM. V was pared by 8 bases and J by 9 bases, with 11 bases between. CDR3 loop: CASGRSGSPLHF. The CDR3 DNA reads as TGTGCCAGCGGAAGATCGGGTTCACCCCTCCACTTT.

The chain combines TRBV14 with TRBJ2-5, with 12 bases identical to TRBD2. CDR1 is SGHDN and CDR2 is FVKESK in the germline V gene. The CDR3 contains 16 residues. The J segment lost 5 bases and the V segment lost 3 bases, leaving 7 bases of the junction unmatched. CDR3 in amino acids: CASSQLAGGPVETQYF. The CDR3, as DNA: TGTGCCAGCAGCCAGCTAGCGGGGGGGCCGGTGGAGACCCAGTACTTC.

CDR3 residues: CASSHGLAEETQYF. The CDR3 region has the DNA TGTGCCAGCAGCCATGGACTAGCTGAAGAGACCCAGTACTTC. This chain uses TRBV3-1 (or the pseudogene TRBV3-2) with TRBJ2-5; 8 bases line up with TRBD2. The CDR3 runs 14 residues. Germline CDR1 and CDR2: LGHDT and YNNKEL (reference sequence). V trimming: 3 bases; J trimming: 3 bases; junction bases outside the gene matches: 3.

The chain has TRBV5-8 and TRBJ2-3, with 8 bases fitting TRBD2. CDR1 and CDR2 (germline): SGHTS, YDEGEE. J was trimmed by 3 bases and V by 4 bases; bases with no gene match: 10. The CDR3 is made up of 16 amino acids. DNA of the CDR3: TGTGCCAGCAGCCCTAAAGCGGGGGCCGGTACAGATACGCAGTATTTT. Amino acid sequence: CASSPKAGAGTDTQYF.

V is TRBV3-1 (or the pseudogene TRBV3-2) and J is TRBJ1-1; 10 bases agree with TRBD1. The germline V gene encodes CDR1 LGHDT and CDR2 YNNKEL (reference sequence). The CDR3 extends over 14 amino acids. V trimming: 5 bases; J trimming: 6 bases; junction bases outside the gene matches: 6. CDR3 DNA sequence: TGTGCCAGCAGCGAAGCGGGACAGGGGCCTGAAGCTTTCTTT. This translates into CASSEAGQGPEAFF.

This clone was seen just once. The chain uses TRBV7-2 and TRBJ1-3; D is unclear. Germline CDR1 is SGHTA and CDR2 is FQGNSA. This CDR3 has 15 residues. Trimming left V 1 base short and J 2 bases short, with 9 bases between. In DNA form, the CDR3 reads TGTGCCAGCAGCTTAGTTGACACAACTGGAAACACCATATATTTT. This gives the protein CASSLVDTTGNTIYF.

This clone was counted only a few times. The V gene is TRBV28, the J gene TRBJ1-6, with 10 bases lining up with TRBD1. The CDR3 runs 15 residues. Germline V gene sequence: CDR1 MDHEN, CDR2 SYDVKM. Trimming cost V 6 bases and J 10 bases; bases outside gene matches: 9. CDR3 in DNA: TGTGCCAGCAGCCCCCCCCGGGACAGGGGATCACCCCTCCACTTT. Its protein is CASSPPRDRGSPLHF.

V is TRBV11-2 and J is TRBJ1-4; D gene uncertain. The CDR3 length is 13 residues. Germline-derived CDR1 and CDR2 are SGHAT and FQNNGV. Trimming removed 5 bases from V and 5 bases from J, with 9 bases in between. The CDR3 protein is CASSPTLNEKLFF. The CDR3 DNA sequence: TGTGCCAGCAGCCCTACCCTCAATGAAAAACTGTTTTTT. The full variable domain, in which reference TRBV11-2 and TRBJ1-4 provide the parts outside the CDR3, is EAGVAQSPRYKIIEKRQSVAFWCNPISGHATLYWYQQILGQGPKLLIQFQNNGVVDDSQLPKDRFSAERLKGVDSTLKIQPAKLEDSAVYLCASSPTLNEKLFFGSGTQLSVL.

The gene calls are TRBV19 and TRBJ2-3; possible D gene TRBD1, 5 bases. The CDR3 spans 15 residues. Trimming took off 0 bases at V and 1 base at J, with 8 bases between the two ends. Germline CDR1 is LNHDA and CDR2 is SQIVND (reference sequence). In nucleotides, the CDR3 is TGTGCCAGTAGTATAGAGGGCAGGGGCACAGATACGCAGTATTTT. Protein product: CASSIEGRGTDTQYF.

The chain employs TRBV7-2 and TRBJ2-5, with D possibly matching TRBD2 (6 bases). CDR1 is SGHTA, CDR2 FQGNSA, per germline. The ends were cut back, 4 bases at V and 4 bases at J, with 16 bases in the middle. This CDR3 is built from 15 residues. This CDR3 is CASSYRDSNPETQYF. The DNA of the CDR3 is TGTGCCAGCAGCTATCGGGACTCGAACCCAGAGACCCAGTACTTC.

The gene calls are TRBV5-1 and TRBJ2-3, with TRBD1 matching 9 bases. J gave up 4 bases and V 5 bases, and 11 bases lay outside the gene matches. Germline V gene data show CDR1 as SGHRS and CDR2 as YFSETQ. The CDR3 length is 16 residues. The CDR3 sequence: CASRPPGQGPADTQYF. The CDR3 nucleotides read TGCGCCAGCAGACCTCCGGGACAGGGCCCTGCAGATACGCAGTATTTT.

The chain combines TRBV18 with TRBJ2-7; 10 nucleotides match TRBD1. J lost 3 bases, V lost 9 bases, and 14 bases had no gene match. The germline gives CDR1 KGHSH, CDR2 LQKENI. The CDR3 runs 16 residues. CDR3 loop: CARISGQGPRGYEQYV. For the CDR3, the DNA is TGTGCCAGAATTTCGGGACAGGGGCCCCGCGGCTACGAGCAGTACGTC.

This clone was seen more than once but under ten times. V and J are TRBV7-9 and TRBJ2-7; no firm D call. There are 12 residues in the CDR3. Germline V CDR1 and CDR2: SEHNR, FQNEAQ (reference sequence). V dropped 5 bases and J dropped 4 bases, with 9 bases sitting between them. CDR3 amino acids: CASSRGQYEQYV. The CDR3 DNA reads TGTGCCAGCAGCCGTGGGCAATACGAGCAGTACGTC.

The genes are TRBV7-9 and TRBJ2-1; the match to TRBD1 covers 7 bases. CDR3 length: 15 residues. The junction had 16 bases not matched to a gene; V was cut back by 2 bases and J by 15 bases. CDR1 and CDR2 (germline): SEHNR, FQNEAQ (reference sequence). DNA for the CDR3: TGTGCCAGCAGCTTACCGGGACAGACGTCTGTTGGGGGGTTCTTC. It is translated as CASSLPGQTSVGGFF.

This rearrangement joins TRBV5-1 to TRBJ2-3; 9 positions match TRBD1. The CDR3 has 16 amino acids. Looked up from germline, CDR1 is SGHRS and CDR2 is YFSETQ. With V trimmed by 1 base and J by 0 bases, 3 bases remained unmatched. This CDR3 is CASSLRGQGSTDTQYF. For the CDR3, the DNA is TGCGCCAGCAGCTTGAGGGGACAGGGTAGCACAGATACGCAGTATTTT.

This rearrangement joins TRBV3-1 (or the pseudogene TRBV3-2) to TRBJ2-7; TRBD2 is a possible D gene (5 bases). This CDR3 spans 14 amino acids. The germline V gene encodes CDR1 LGHDT and CDR2 YNNKEL (reference sequence). Between the trimmed V and J ends, which lost 2 bases and 5 bases, there was a span of 13 bases. CDR3: CASSQRPGVHEQYV. As DNA, the CDR3 is TGTGCCAGCAGCCAAAGACCCGGGGTACACGAGCAGTACGTC.